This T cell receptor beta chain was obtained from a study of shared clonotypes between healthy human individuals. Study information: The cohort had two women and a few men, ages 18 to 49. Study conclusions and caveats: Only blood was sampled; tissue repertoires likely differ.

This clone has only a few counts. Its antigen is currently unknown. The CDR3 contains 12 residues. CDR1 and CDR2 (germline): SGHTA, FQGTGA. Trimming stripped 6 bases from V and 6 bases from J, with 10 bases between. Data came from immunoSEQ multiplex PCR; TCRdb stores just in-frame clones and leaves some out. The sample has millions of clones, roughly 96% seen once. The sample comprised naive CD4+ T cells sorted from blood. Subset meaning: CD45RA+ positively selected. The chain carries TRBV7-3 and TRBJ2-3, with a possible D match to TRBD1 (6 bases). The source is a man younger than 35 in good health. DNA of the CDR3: TGTGCCAGCAGTCAACAGGGTGATACGCAGTATTTT. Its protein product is CASSQQGDTQYF.